A selection of T cell receptor beta chains follows, all from one sample in a study of monozygotic twins with cystic fibrosis. Method: immunoSEQ multiplex PCR; TCRdb's copy keeps in-frame clones and lacks some. Among nearly 25,000 clones listed, around 93% were seen once. The specimen was blood. All receptors come from a girl aged 2 to 9 with cystic fibrosis. Each CDR3 is given with its conserved first and last residue. D genes are given only for firm matches. The listing skips clone size in some rows; elsewhere it reads once, few, many or a size class.

D gene: -
J gene: TRBJ2-3
clone size: -
V gene: TRBV9
CDR3 DNA: TGTGCCAGCAGCGTTTTTTGGACTGGCACAGATACGCAGTATTTT
CDR3 protein: CASSVFWTGTDTQYF

D gene: TRBD2
J gene: TRBJ2-3
clone size: -
V gene: TRBV7-2
CDR3 DNA: TGTGCCAGCAGCTTCCGCACTAGAGCGGGGTCCGGTACGCAGTATTTT
CDR3 protein: CASSFRTRAGSGTQYF

D gene: -
J gene: TRBJ2-5
clone size: -
V gene: TRBV13
CDR3 DNA: TGTGCCAGCAGTCCTAGGTTAGGGGTCGAAGAGACCCAGTACTTC
CDR3 protein: CASSPRLGVEETQYF

D gene: -
J gene: TRBJ1-2
clone size: -
V gene: TRBV19
CDR3 DNA: TGTGCCAGTAGCTTGACAGACTATGGCTACACCTTC
CDR3 protein: CASSLTDYGYTF

D gene: TRBD1
J gene: TRBJ1-2
clone size: -
V gene: TRBV7-9
CDR3 DNA: TGTGCCAGCACCTCAGGGGGCGTTGGCTACACCTTC
CDR3 protein: CASTSGGVGYTF

D gene: -
J gene: TRBJ2-2
clone size: -
V gene: TRBV9
CDR3 DNA: TGTGCCAGCAGCAAGAGACCCACCGGGGAGCTGTTTTTT
CDR3 protein: CASSKRPTGELFF

D gene: TRBD2
J gene: TRBJ2-1
clone size: -
V gene: TRBV30
CDR3 DNA: TGTGCCTGGAGCTTTGGGGGGGACCACAATGAGCAGTTCTTC
CDR3 protein: CAWSFGGDHNEQFF

D gene: TRBD2
J gene: TRBJ2-7
clone size: -
V gene: TRBV10-3
CDR3 DNA: TGTGCCATCAGTGAGTCAAGCGGGGGGCGGGCTTACTTC
CDR3 protein: CAISESSGGRAYF

D gene: -
J gene: TRBJ1-1
clone size: -
V gene: TRBV19
CDR3 DNA: TGTGCCAGTAGTCCGGACAGTAAAGTCACTGAAGCTTTCTTT
CDR3 protein: CASSPDSKVTEAFF

D gene: -
J gene: TRBJ2-7
clone size: -
V gene: TRBV9
CDR3 DNA: TGTGCCAGCAGCCTCGGGCCGGCACTGAGCGACGCGCAGTACTTC
CDR3 protein: CASSLGPALSDAQYF

D gene: TRBD1
J gene: TRBJ2-1
clone size: -
V gene: TRBV5-1
CDR3 DNA: TGCGCCAGCCGATTAAAGACAGGGGTGATCTTC
CDR3 protein: CASRLKTGVIF

D gene: -
J gene: TRBJ1-4
clone size: -
V gene: TRBV18
CDR3 DNA: TGTGCCAGCTCACCGGCCTCGTTGGGAGATAATGAAAAACTGTTTTTT
CDR3 protein: CASSPASLGDNEKLFF

D gene: -
J gene: TRBJ1-2
clone size: -
V gene: TRBV6-1
CDR3 DNA: TGTGCCAGCAGTGAAGAGGCAGGTCGTAACTATGGCTACACCTTC
CDR3 protein: CASSEEAGRNYGYTF

D gene: -
J gene: TRBJ1-4
clone size: -
V gene: TRBV14
CDR3 DNA: TGTGCCAGCAGCCAGGGCGTATTGGCAACTAATGAAAAACTGTTTTTT
CDR3 protein: CASSQGVLATNEKLFF

D gene: TRBD1
J gene: TRBJ1-5
clone size: few
V gene: TRBV19
CDR3 DNA: TGTGCCAGTAGTCCCAGGGGGTGGAGCAATCAGCCCCAGCATTTT
CDR3 protein: CASSPRGWSNQPQHF

D gene: -
J gene: TRBJ1-4
clone size: -
V gene: TRBV11-2
CDR3 DNA: TGTGCCAGCAGCCTGGGACCCCCCGAAAAACTGTTTTTT
CDR3 protein: CASSLGPPEKLFF

D gene: -
J gene: TRBJ1-6
clone size: -
V gene: TRBV4-3
CDR3 DNA: TGCGCCAGCAGCCAAGAATTTGACGTAGAATCGGGACCCCTCCACTTT
CDR3 protein: CASSQEFDVESGPLHF

D gene: -
J gene: TRBJ1-2
clone size: -
V gene: TRBV4-1
CDR3 DNA: TGCGCCAGCAGCCAAGTTGTTAGACAGAGACCGAACTATGGCTACACCTTC
CDR3 protein: CASSQVVRQRPNYGYTF

D gene: TRBD2
J gene: TRBJ2-1
clone size: -
V gene: TRBV6-5
CDR3 DNA: TGTGCCAGCAGGGAGCGGGGGGTCTACAATGAGCAGTTCTTC
CDR3 protein: CASRERGVYNEQFF

D gene: -
J gene: TRBJ2-2
clone size: -
V gene: TRBV15
CDR3 DNA: TGTGCCACCAGCAGAGCCCTTCAGGTCACCGGGGAGCTGTTTTTT
CDR3 protein: CATSRALQVTGELFF

D gene: -
J gene: TRBJ2-7
clone size: -
V gene: TRBV7-2
CDR3 DNA: TGTGCCAGCTCGGAGAACGCCTACGAGCAGTACTTC
CDR3 protein: CASSENAYEQYF

D gene: -
J gene: TRBJ1-2
clone size: few
V gene: TRBV19
CDR3 DNA: TGTGCCAGTAGTATGGCCCGGGACGGCTATGGCTACACCTTC
CDR3 protein: CASSMARDGYGYTF

D gene: -
J gene: TRBJ2-7
clone size: -
V gene: TRBV4-3
CDR3 DNA: TGCGCCAGCAGCCAAGCGGATCGGAGCTCCTACGAGCAGTACTTC
CDR3 protein: CASSQADRSSYEQYF

D gene: -
J gene: TRBJ1-2
clone size: -
V gene: TRBV6-1
CDR3 DNA: TGTGCCAGCAGTGAGCCCATACCACAAGACAACTATGGCTACACCTTC
CDR3 protein: CASSEPIPQDNYGYTF

D gene: -
J gene: TRBJ1-1
clone size: -
V gene: TRBV29-1
CDR3 DNA: TGCAGCGGAGACAGTGCCGTGAACACTGAAGCTTTCTTT
CDR3 protein: CSGDSAVNTEAFF

D gene: -
J gene: TRBJ1-3
clone size: -
V gene: TRBV7-2
CDR3 DNA: TGTGCCAGCAGCACCCCGGGCTTAGGGGGGAACACCATATATTTT
CDR3 protein: CASSTPGLGGNTIYF

D gene: TRBD2
J gene: TRBJ2-2
clone size: -
V gene: TRBV5-1
CDR3 DNA: TGCGCCAGCTCCTTCGGGGGGAGGAACACCGGGGAGCTGTTTTTT
CDR3 protein: CASSFGGRNTGELFF

D gene: -
J gene: TRBJ2-3
clone size: -
V gene: TRBV4-3
CDR3 DNA: TGCGCCAGCAGCCAACAGGGGCTTCAAGGGGATACGCAGTATTTT
CDR3 protein: CASSQQGLQGDTQYF

D gene: TRBD1
J gene: TRBJ1-1
clone size: -
V gene: TRBV30
CDR3 DNA: TGTGCCTGGGAAACAGGGGGCGGTACTGAAGCTTTCTTT
CDR3 protein: CAWETGGGTEAFF

D gene: -
J gene: TRBJ2-1
clone size: -
V gene: TRBV13
CDR3 DNA: TGTGCCAGCAGCTTGGAGGGGGGGCCGGGCTATGAGCAGTTCTTC
CDR3 protein: CASSLEGGPGYEQFF

D gene: -
J gene: TRBJ1-1
clone size: -
V gene: TRBV19
CDR3 DNA: TGTGCCAGTATTTCTCCCCCGGGAAACCACTACACTGAAGCTTTCTTT
CDR3 protein: CASISPPGNHYTEAFF

D gene: TRBD2
J gene: TRBJ2-1
clone size: -
V gene: TRBV10-1
CDR3 DNA: TGCGCCAGCAGTGAGATAGCGGGGGGGCGTAATGAGCAGTTCTTC
CDR3 protein: CASSEIAGGRNEQFF